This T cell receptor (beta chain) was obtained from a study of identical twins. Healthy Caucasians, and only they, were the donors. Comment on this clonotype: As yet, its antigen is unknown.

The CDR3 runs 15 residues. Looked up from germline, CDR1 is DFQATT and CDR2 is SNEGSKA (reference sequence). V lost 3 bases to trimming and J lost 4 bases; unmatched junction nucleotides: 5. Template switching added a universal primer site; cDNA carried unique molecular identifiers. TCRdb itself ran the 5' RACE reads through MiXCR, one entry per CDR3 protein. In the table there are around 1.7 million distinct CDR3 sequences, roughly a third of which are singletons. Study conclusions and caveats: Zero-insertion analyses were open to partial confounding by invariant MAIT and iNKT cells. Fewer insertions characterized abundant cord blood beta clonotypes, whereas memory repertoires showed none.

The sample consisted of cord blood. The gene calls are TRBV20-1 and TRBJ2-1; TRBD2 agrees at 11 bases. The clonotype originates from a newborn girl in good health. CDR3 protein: CSARVAGGRYNEQFF. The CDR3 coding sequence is TGCAGTGCTAGGGTAGCGGGAGGGAGGTACAATGAGCAGTTCTTC.